This TCR beta chain was identified in a study of blood T cell repertoires in COVID-19. Study-wide background: Specimens from acute and convalescent COVID-19 originated in the United States, Italy and Spain.

This clone was detected only a few times. Losses at the gene ends were 1 base for V and 10 bases for J; bases not matched to a gene: 7. The germline V gene encodes CDR1 SGHAT and CDR2 FQNNGV. This CDR3 is 15 amino acids long. Per the study methods: By means of reference gene primer amplification, nucleated cell counts were estimated. TCRdb keeps only in-frame clones here, not all; method: immunoSEQ multiplex PCR. Clonal size and the V and J genes are those of that table, whereas D and trimming came from the DNA. The table shows 50,000 to 70,000 clones, with 76% occurring only once. V and J are TRBV11-2 and TRBJ1-6; 7 bases are shared with TRBD1. Material: peripheral blood. The TCR originated in a man aged 50-60 years with active or convalescent COVID-19. The CDR3 reads CASSLVTGVESPLHF. In DNA, the CDR3 is TGTGCCAGCAGCTTAGTAACAGGGGTGGAATCACCCCTCCACTTT. The full variable domain, with the rest looked up from reference TRBV11-2 and TRBJ1-6, is EAGVAQSPRYKIIEKRQSVAFWCNPISGHATLYWYQQILGQGPKLLIQFQNNGVVDDSQLPKDRFSAERLKGVDSTLKIQPAKLEDSAVYLCASSLVTGVESPLHFGNGTRLTVT.